The 28 T cell receptor beta chains given below trace back to one sample, sequenced in a study of blood T cells in healthy people across ages. Combining a sample-barcoded 5' primer with a J-beta primer mix, a second PCR ran for roughly 7 to 12 cycles. TCRdb re-analysed the 5' RACE reads in MiXCR, keeping a single row per CDR3 protein. The sample holds some 800,000 distinct CDR3 sequences, about 25% seen once. These data were also filed under a second study, of T cells of mothers and their children.

Sequencing used blood. The receptors were sampled from a boy aged 5-17 years in good health.

The genes are TRBV29-1 and TRBJ1-1; 7 bases line up with TRBD1. The germline gives CDR1 SQVTM, CDR2 ANQGSEA. The CDR3 is 12 residues long. The CDR3 sequence: CTPRGRGTEAFF. In nucleotides, the CDR3 is TGCACCCCCAGGGGGAGGGGCACTGAAGCTTTCTTT.

The CDR3 coding sequence is TGCGCCAGCAGACGAGACGTAGGCCCCTACGAGCAGTACTTC. It translates to CASRRDVGPYEQYF. The chain recombines TRBV5-1 with TRBJ2-1; D not certain. The assigned J gene may be wrong: the sequence end matches TRBJ2-7 better. The CDR3 length is 14 residues. Looked up from germline, CDR1 is SGHRS and CDR2 is YFSETQ.

The V call is TRBV9, the J call TRBJ2-3; a possible D gene is TRBD2 (6 bases). Germline V gene lookup returns CDR1 SGDLS and CDR2 YYNGEE. V was clipped by 4 bases and J by 0 bases, with 15 bases between them. The CDR3 sequence is 16 residues long. CDR3 DNA sequence: TGTGCCAGCAGCTGGGGAGGTGAATCTAGCACAGATACGCAGTATTTT. The encoded protein is CASSWGGESSTDTQYF.

This sequence joins TRBV27 and TRBJ1-2, with 9 bases aligning to TRBD1. After removal of 4 bases from V and 3 bases from J, the junction contained 3 bases not matched to a gene. Germline loops: CDR1 MNHEY, CDR2 SMNVEV (reference sequence). The CDR3 extends over 14 amino acids. The CDR3 region is CASSWTGVDYGYTF. Here the CDR3 DNA reads TGTGCCAGCAGTTGGACAGGGGTGGACTATGGCTACACCTTC.

V is TRBV12-3 or TRBV12-4 and J is TRBJ2-7; D tentatively reads TRBD1 or TRBD2 (5 bases each). There are 15 residues in the CDR3. V lost 2 bases to trimming and J lost 2 bases, with 13 bases between them. The CDR3: CASSLRGGPTYEQYF. CDR3 in DNA: TGTGCCAGCAGTTTACGGGGCGGCCCCACCTACGAGCAGTACTTC.

This clonotype was seen only a few times. The gene calls are TRBV20-1 and TRBJ1-2; TRBD1 might be the D (5 bases). Germline assignment: CDR1 DFQATT and CDR2 SNEGSKA (reference sequence). The length of the CDR3 is 14 residues. V was trimmed by 6 bases and J by 2 bases, leaving 16 bases between them. This CDR3 is CSAPDRISNYGYTF. The CDR3 coding sequence is TGCAGTGCCCCAGACAGAATTTCCAACTATGGCTACACCTTC.

The V and J genes are TRBV28 and TRBJ2-5, with 9 nucleotides matching TRBD1. TRBJ2-7 explains the end of the DNA better; the J call may be wrong. Germline V gives CDR1 MDHEN, CDR2 SYDVKM. CDR3 length equals 14 residues. The DNA of the CDR3 is TGTGCCAGCAGATTGGACAGGGGTCGCTACGAGCAGTACTTC. Protein: CASRLDRGRYEQYF.

This clonotype was seen a few times. The chain combines TRBV5-1 with TRBJ2-5; D ambiguous. Germline V gives CDR1 SGHRS, CDR2 YFSETQ. The CDR3 length is 14 residues. The V end lost 1 base, the J end lost 0 bases, and 7 bases lay between the germline ends. The CDR3 DNA follows: TGCGCCAGCAGCTTGAATGGGAACCAAGAGACCCAGTACTTC. Protein sequence: CASSLNGNQETQYF.

The chain carries TRBV29-1 and TRBJ2-1; D may match TRBD1 or TRBD2 (5 bases each). V was shortened by 4 bases and J by 4 bases, with 8 bases between the two germline ends. The CDR3 covers 12 residues. Germline V gene lookup returns CDR1 SQVTM and CDR2 ANQGSEA. The CDR3 loop is CSVGDGYNEQFF. The CDR3 region has the DNA TGCAGCGTTGGGGACGGGTACAATGAGCAGTTCTTC.

The chain carries TRBV25-1 and TRBJ1-2; the D gene is possibly TRBD1 (5 bases). The V gene's germline CDR1 is MGHDK and CDR2 SYGVNS. The CDR3 contains 14 residues. Trimming took 8 bases from V and 8 from J, leaving 21 bases between them. The CDR3 loop is CASQIPGTGGGYTF. The CDR3 nucleotides are TGTGCCAGCCAAATCCCCGGGACTGGGGGAGGCTACACCTTC.

This chain joins TRBV12-3 or TRBV12-4 and TRBJ2-3; D ambiguous. V was clipped by 5 bases and J by 11 bases, with 14 bases between them. This CDR3 has 12 residues. Here the CDR3 reads CASSIRGSVQYF. The CDR3 DNA sequence: TGTGCCAGCAGTATAAGAGGAAGCGTGCAGTATTTT.

The rearrangement links TRBV29-1 to TRBJ2-1; D is perhaps TRBD2 (5 bases). The CDR3 sequence is 14 residues long. The V gene lost 4 bases and the J gene lost 4 bases, with 14 bases spanning the gap. The V gene's germline CDR1 is SQVTM and CDR2 ANQGSEA. For the CDR3, the DNA is TGCAGCGTTGTGGGTGGGAGCGTTTACAATGAGCAGTTCTTC. Protein: CSVVGGSVYNEQFF.

This rearrangement joins TRBV12-3 or TRBV12-4 to TRBJ2-1, with D hard to call. The end of the DNA aligns better with TRBJ2-7, so the J call may be wrong. The CDR3 is 14 residues long. CDR3 amino acids: CASSLRLVFDEQYF. Here the CDR3 DNA reads TGTGCCAGCAGTTTACGGCTAGTGTTCGACGAGCAGTACTTC.

This clonotype was recorded a few times. This chain links TRBV28 with TRBJ2-6; no reliable D call. V was cut by 3 bases and J by 2 bases, with 17 bases left in between. The CDR3 extends over 18 amino acids. Germline values: CDR1 MDHEN, CDR2 SYDVKM. The CDR3 DNA sequence: TGTGCCAGCAGTTTCCAGCCCGCCAGTGACCCTGGGGCCAACGTCCTGACTTTC. Its translation is CASSFQPASDPGANVLTF.

The gene calls are TRBV18 and TRBJ2-3, with 8 positions matching TRBD2. J lost 6 bases, V lost 4 bases, and 6 bases had no gene match. The CDR3 spans 14 residues. From germline, CDR1 is KGHSH and CDR2 LQKENI. The CDR3 region is CASSRGTSSDTQYF. In nucleotides, the CDR3 is TGTGCCAGCTCACGAGGGACTAGTTCCGATACGCAGTATTTT. The full variable domain, completed using reference TRBV18 and TRBJ2-3, is NAGVMQNPRHLVRRRGQEARLRCSPMKGHSHVYWYRQLPEEGLKFMVYLQKENIIDESGMPKERFSAEFPKEGPSILRIQQVVRGDSAAYFCASSRGTSSDTQYFGPGTRLTVL.

The gene calls are TRBV29-1 and TRBJ2-1; TRBD2 aligns across 9 bases. The ends lost 3 bases at V and 7 bases at J; junction bases unmatched: 13. The CDR3 sequence is 16 residues long. Germline values: CDR1 SQVTM, CDR2 ANQGSEA. The CDR3 is CSVEALAGAPGNEQFF. The CDR3 DNA is TGCAGCGTTGAGGCTTTAGCGGGAGCCCCTGGGAATGAGCAGTTCTTC.

The chain is built from TRBV29-1 and TRBJ2-3; possible D gene TRBD2, 5 bases. The CDR3 runs to 13 residues. Germline V CDR1 and CDR2: SQVTM, ANQGSEA. V was trimmed by 3 bases and J by 6 bases, leaving 13 bases between them. CDR3 protein: CSVEASSTDTQYF. DNA for the CDR3: TGCAGCGTTGAGGCTAGCTCGACCGATACGCAGTATTTT.

V gene TRBV3-1 combines with J gene TRBJ1-4, with D tentatively TRBD1 (6 bases). V lost 3 bases and J lost 0, with 11 bases in between. CDR3 length: 16 residues. Germline V gene data show CDR1 as LGHDT and CDR2 as YNNKEL (reference sequence). CDR3 DNA: TGTGCCAGCAGCCACCCCTGGACAGCAACTAATGAAAAACTGTTTTTT. This sequence encodes CASSHPWTATNEKLFF.

The V call is TRBV6-2 or TRBV6-3, the J call TRBJ2-1, with D tentatively TRBD1 or TRBD2 (5 bases each). The V end lost 0 bases, the J end lost 0 bases, and 12 bases lay between the germline ends. CDR3 length equals 17 residues. CDR1 and CDR2 (germline): MNHEY, SVGEGT. This chain's CDR3 is CASSYSSIGGSYNEQFF. CDR3 sequence (DNA): TGTGCCAGCAGTTACTCCTCGATTGGGGGCTCCTACAATGAGCAGTTCTTC.

The chain recombines TRBV12-3 or TRBV12-4 with TRBJ2-5; 12 bases match TRBD2. The DNA matches TRBJ2-1 better at its end, which makes the J call doubtful. The CDR3 is made up of 20 amino acids. The CDR3 DNA follows: TGTGCCAGCAGTTTAGCGTGGGTGCTACCTAGCGGGAGGGCCGAGCGGGAGCAGTTCTTC. Its protein is CASSLAWVLPSGRAEREQFF.

V and J are TRBV6-6 and TRBJ2-7; D perhaps matches TRBD1 (5 bases). Germline V gene lookup returns CDR1 MNHNY and CDR2 SVGAGI (reference sequence). This CDR3 region has 15 residues. The ends were cut back, 5 bases at V and 3 bases at J, with 17 bases in the middle. This CDR3 reads CASSVGQGIDYEQYF. The DNA for the CDR3 is TGTGCCAGCAGTGTAGGGCAGGGAATTGACTACGAGCAGTACTTC.

The CDR3 bases are TGTGCCTCGACACCGGGAGATTTGGGCGGCAAAAACATTCAGTACTTC. Translated: CASTPGDLGGKNIQYF. This sequence joins TRBV6-6 and TRBJ2-4, with D possibly TRBD2 on 6 matching bases. With 11 bases removed from V and 3 bases from J, the gap between germline ends came to 23 bases. CDR3 length: 16 residues. Germline V CDR1 and CDR2: MNHNY, SVGAGI (reference sequence).

Notes on this clonotype: One end of the junction does not line up with germline, which may come from a read error. CDR3 in DNA: TGCGCCAGCAGCCAAGAGGCGAGACTGACCAAAAACATTCAGCACTTC. Translation: CASSQEARLTKNIQHF. The V gene is TRBV14, the J gene TRBJ2-4; unclear D gene. There are 16 residues in the CDR3. Germline assignment: CDR1 SGHDN and CDR2 FVKESK.

V gene TRBV27 combines with J gene TRBJ2-5; 8 bases are shared with TRBD1. The DNA end lines up better with TRBJ2-7; the J call may be wrong. Germline V gives CDR1 MNHEY, CDR2 SMNVEV (reference sequence). The CDR3 sequence is 14 residues long. The CDR3 reads CASSFVTGAYEQYF. Here the CDR3 DNA reads TGTGCCAGCAGTTTCGTGACAGGGGCCTACGAGCAGTACTTC.

The chain employs TRBV29-1 and TRBJ2-7; D unclear. CDR3 length: 12 residues. The germline V and J ends were trimmed by 6 bases and 3 bases, with 12 bases remaining between them. Germline values: CDR1 SQVTM, CDR2 ANQGSEA. The CDR3 protein is CSVPGRNYEQYF. CDR3 coding DNA: TGCAGCGTGCCGGGCCGGAACTACGAGCAGTACTTC.

Many counts were recorded for this clonotype. The rearrangement links TRBV29-1 to TRBJ2-4; D is perhaps TRBD1 (6 bases). This CDR3 contains 12 residues. The V and J ends lost 6 bases and 5 bases respectively, with 11 bases between them. Looked up from germline, CDR1 is SQVTM and CDR2 is ANQGSEA. CDR3 loop: CSVLRQENIQYF. DNA of the CDR3: TGCAGCGTCCTAAGACAGGAAAACATTCAGTACTTC.

The chain carries TRBV18 and TRBJ1-2; D unclear. This CDR3 contains 15 residues. The germline V and J ends were trimmed by 4 bases and 8 bases, with 20 bases remaining between them. Germline assignment: CDR1 KGHSH and CDR2 LQKENI. CDR3: CASSLLDGSRNGYTF. CDR3 bases: TGTGCCAGCTCACTGCTAGACGGATCGAGGAACGGCTACACCTTC.

This clonotype turned up a few times. For the CDR3, the DNA is TGCAGTGCTAGAGATTGGGGGAGCTACGAGCAGTACTTC. Residues: CSARDWGSYEQYF. The chain carries TRBV20-1 and TRBJ2-5; D possibly matches TRBD1 or TRBD2 (5 bases each). The J call may be wrong; the DNA end is better matched by TRBJ2-7. The CDR3 covers 13 residues. Per germline, CDR1 DFQATT and CDR2 SNEGSKA (reference sequence).